The T cell receptor beta chain under discussion was sequenced for a study of shared clonotypes between healthy human individuals. Study-wide points: In having few donors, the study represented limited genetic and exposure-history diversity. Non-shared clonotypes showed lower generation probabilities than clonotypes common to all four donors. Naive subsets, compared against memory subsets, generally had larger estimated richness values.

Of note for this clone: Its antigen remains unknown.

V was trimmed by 7 bases and J by 15 bases, leaving 22 bases between them. The CDR3 covers 13 residues. Per the germline V gene, CDR1 is MDHEN and CDR2 is SYDVKM. The test was conducted at deep level. Generated by immunoSEQ multiplex PCR, the TCRdb table keeps only in-frame clones and is missing some. Of approximately 2.3 million clones listed, approximately 93% are singletons. Sequencing was performed on naive CD4+ T cells from PBMCs. Described subset: CD45RA+ positively selected. The chain carries TRBV28 and TRBJ2-1, with D possibly TRBD1 on 6 matching bases. This clonotype was sampled from a man aged 18 to 35 in good health. Some clones in this sample may be carry-over from other donors' samples. The CDR3 DNA reads as TGTGCCAGCATTGCCTCGGACAGCCCCGTTGGGTTCTTC. This encodes CASIASDSPVGFF.